The 17 T cell receptor beta chains listed next were all sequenced from one sample in a study of blood T cells in healthy people across ages. It was with a sample-barcoded 5' primer and a J-beta primer mix that a second PCR of roughly 7 to 12 cycles was run. MiXCR, run by TCRdb on the 5' RACE reads, gives a single entry per CDR3 protein. Of roughly 410,000 distinct CDR3 sequences in the sample, 50% to 60% are singletons; the top ten hold roughly 51%. Sequencing was done on a sample of blood. Receptors were obtained from a man in his sixties in good health.

This sequence joins TRBV5-5 and TRBJ2-7; D unresolved. V shed 1 base and J shed 5 bases, with 7 bases lying between them. The germline gives CDR1 SGHKS, CDR2 YYEKEE (reference sequence). CDR3 length: 12 amino acids. The CDR3 spells CASSLLGDEQYF. The CDR3 DNA reads TGTGCCAGCAGCTTGTTAGGAGACGAGCAGTACTTC.

The gene calls are TRBV5-1 and TRBJ2-7; 12 nucleotides agree with TRBD1. J was trimmed by 2 bases and V by 2 bases; bases with no gene match: 5. This CDR3 is built from 16 residues. CDR1 is SGHRS, CDR2 YFSETQ, per germline. The CDR3 sequence is CASSLGTGGKTYEQYF. CDR3 bases: TGCGCCAGCAGCTTAGGGACAGGGGGCAAAACCTACGAGCAGTACTTC.

This clonotype occurred a few times. The chain carries TRBV6-6 and TRBJ1-2; D uncertain. The CDR3 has 13 residues. Germline CDR1 reads MNHNY; CDR2 reads SVGAGI (reference sequence). V was cut by 3 bases and J by 0 bases, with 5 bases left in between. The CDR3 reads CASSYGANYGYTF. In nucleotides, the CDR3 is TGTGCCAGCAGTTATGGGGCTAACTATGGCTACACCTTC.

The rearrangement joins TRBV2 to TRBJ2-1; possible D gene TRBD2, 5 bases. The CDR3 runs 14 residues. Germline CDR1 reads SNHLY; CDR2 reads FYNNEI. Trimming removed 8 bases at V and 5 bases at J, with 16 bases between. CDR3 residues: CASLRTGLHNEQFF. The DNA of the CDR3 is TGTGCCAGCCTAAGGACTGGACTTCACAATGAGCAGTTCTTC.

The chain carries TRBV2 and TRBJ2-7; 7 positions match TRBD2. Germline CDR1 SNHLY, CDR2 FYNNEI. The CDR3 runs to 14 residues. The J segment lost 0 bases and the V segment lost 6 bases, leaving 5 bases of the junction unmatched. CDR3 residues: CASRIREASYEQYF. The CDR3 nucleotides are TGTGCCAGCAGAATCCGGGAGGCCTCCTACGAGCAGTACTTC.

This clonotype was seen a handful of times. The chain uses TRBV29-1 and TRBJ2-5; tentatively, D is TRBD1 (6 bases). V lost 7 bases, J lost 0 bases, and 12 bases lay in between. There are 13 residues in the CDR3. Germline values: CDR1 SQVTM, CDR2 ANQGSEA. DNA of the CDR3: TGCAGCGCCGGACAGTCCTACCAAGAGACCCAGTACTTC. Protein: CSAGQSYQETQYF.

This clonotype turned up a few times. The chain carries TRBV29-1 and TRBJ2-5; the D call may be TRBD1 or TRBD2 (5 bases each). Trimming took off 7 bases at V and 3 bases at J, with 9 bases between the two ends. This CDR3 is 11 amino acids long. Germline CDR1 is SQVTM and CDR2 is ANQGSEA. The CDR3 DNA is TGCAGCGCTGGGACGAAAGAGACCCAGTACTTC. As protein: CSAGTKETQYF.

This chain connects TRBV4-3 to TRBJ2-3, with 12 bases identical to TRBD2. Trimming took 2 bases from V and 1 from J; bases not matched to a gene: 7. This CDR3 contains 18 residues. The V gene's germline CDR1 is LGHNA and CDR2 YSLEER. The CDR3 is CASSQLASGREGTDTQYF. CDR3 coding DNA: TGCGCCAGCAGCCAATTGGCTAGCGGGAGGGAGGGCACAGATACGCAGTATTTT.

At least ten counts were recorded for this clonotype. The chain is built from TRBV6-5 and TRBJ2-5; D might be TRBD2 (7 bases). The CDR3 runs 14 residues. V lost 4 bases, J lost 7 bases, and 16 bases lay in between. The germline CDR1 and CDR2 sequences are MNHEY and SVGAGI. Here the CDR3 DNA reads TGTGCCAGCAGTTCCACACAGGGAGGGGGGACCCAGTACTTC. It codes for CASSSTQGGGTQYF.

This clonotype was detected only a few times. This rearrangement joins TRBV7-2 to TRBJ2-5; the match to TRBD2 covers 10 bases. Trimming removed 3 bases from V and 1 base from J; junction bases left unmatched: 5. CDR3 size: 16 residues. In germline, CDR1 is SGHTA, CDR2 FQGNSA. The DNA for the CDR3 is TGTGCCAGCAGCTTTTACGGACTAGCGGCCCAAGAGACCCAGTACTTC. Protein product: CASSFYGLAAQETQYF.

The chain is built from TRBV4-3 and TRBJ2-7, with 8 bases aligning to TRBD2. V lost 0 bases, J lost 3 bases, and 7 bases stayed unmatched. CDR3 size: 16 residues. Germline CDR1 reads LGHNA; CDR2 reads YSLEER. The CDR3 spells CASSQEDNSGIYEQYF. The CDR3 DNA reads as TGCGCCAGCAGCCAAGAAGATAATAGCGGGATCTACGAGCAGTACTTC.

In its sample, this clonotype was seen once. The rearrangement uses TRBV6-6 and TRBJ1-2; 9 bases line up with TRBD1. CDR3 length equals 17 residues. Looked up from germline, CDR1 is MNHNY and CDR2 is SVGAGI (reference sequence). Losses at the gene ends were 4 bases for V and 4 bases for J; bases not matched to a gene: 13. The CDR3 nucleotides read TGTGCCAGCAGTTCCGCGCGATGGACAGGGGTCGGCTATGGCTACACCTTC. Its translation is CASSSARWTGVGYGYTF.

V and J are TRBV20-1 and TRBJ2-3; maybe TRBD2 (7 bases). Germline CDR1 and CDR2: DFQATT and SNEGSKA (reference sequence). The CDR3 loop spans 14 amino acids. The V end lost 6 bases, the J end lost 1 base, and 14 bases lay between the germline ends. The CDR3 here is CSAVGGVGTDTQYF. The CDR3 DNA reads TGCAGTGCAGTAGGGGGGGTTGGCACAGATACGCAGTATTTT.

Only a few counts were recorded for this clonotype. V and J are TRBV29-1 and TRBJ1-2, with 7 bases lining up with TRBD1. V was clipped by 3 bases and J by 3 bases; unmatched bases: 10. The CDR3 sequence is 15 residues long. Germline V CDR1 and CDR2: SQVTM, ANQGSEA. The CDR3 DNA reads TGCAGCGTTGAGGGTGGACAGGCCGGGGACTATGGCTACACCTTC. Its protein product is CSVEGGQAGDYGYTF.

This clonotype was recorded a few times. This rearrangement joins TRBV29-1 to TRBJ2-7, with 7 bases fitting TRBD1. Trimming took 6 bases from V and 4 from J; bases not matched to a gene: 3. Per germline, CDR1 SQVTM and CDR2 ANQGSEA. This CDR3 spans 11 amino acids. CDR3 bases: TGCAGCGTAGCACAGGGGTACGAGCAGTACTTC. Amino acids: CSVAQGYEQYF.

This chain links TRBV30 with TRBJ2-7; maybe TRBD1 (6 bases). The ends were cut back, 5 bases at V and 1 base at J, with 15 bases in the middle. Germline CDR1 and CDR2: GTSNPN and SVGIG (reference sequence). The CDR3 is 14 residues long. CDR3: CAWGDTTPSYEQYF. The DNA of the CDR3 is TGTGCCTGGGGGGACACGACACCTTCCTACGAGCAGTACTTC.

The V gene is TRBV29-1, the J gene TRBJ2-1, with TRBD2 matching 7 bases. This CDR3 has 14 residues. Germline V gene data show CDR1 as SQVTM and CDR2 as ANQGSEA. Trimming took 4 bases from V and 4 from J; bases not matched to a gene: 7. The CDR3 reads CSVGGGDPYNEQFF. The CDR3 nucleotides are TGCAGCGTTGGGGGGGGGGACCCTTACAATGAGCAGTTCTTC.